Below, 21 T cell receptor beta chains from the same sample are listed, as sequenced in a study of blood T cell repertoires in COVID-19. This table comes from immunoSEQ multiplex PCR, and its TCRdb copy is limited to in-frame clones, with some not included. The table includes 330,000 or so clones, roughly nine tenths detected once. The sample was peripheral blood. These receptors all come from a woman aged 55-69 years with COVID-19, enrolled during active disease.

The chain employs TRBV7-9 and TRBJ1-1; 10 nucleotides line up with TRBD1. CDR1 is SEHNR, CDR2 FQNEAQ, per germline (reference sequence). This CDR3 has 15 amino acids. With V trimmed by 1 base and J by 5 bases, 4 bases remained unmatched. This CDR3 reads CASSLGDRGGTEAFF. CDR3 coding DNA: TGTGCCAGCAGCTTAGGGGACAGGGGAGGTACTGAAGCTTTCTTT.

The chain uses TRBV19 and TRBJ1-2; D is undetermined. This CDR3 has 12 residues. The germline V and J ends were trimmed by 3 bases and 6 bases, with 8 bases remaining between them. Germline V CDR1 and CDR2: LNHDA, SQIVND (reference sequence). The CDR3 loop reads CASSIPGNGYTF. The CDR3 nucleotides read TGTGCCAGTAGTATCCCCGGGAATGGCTACACCTTC. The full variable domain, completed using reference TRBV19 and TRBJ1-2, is DGGITQSPKYLFRKEGQNVTLSCEQNLNHDAMYWYRQDPGQGLRLIYYSQIVNDFQKGDIAEGYSVSREKKESFPLTVTSAQKNPTAFYLCASSIPGNGYTFGSGTRLTVV.

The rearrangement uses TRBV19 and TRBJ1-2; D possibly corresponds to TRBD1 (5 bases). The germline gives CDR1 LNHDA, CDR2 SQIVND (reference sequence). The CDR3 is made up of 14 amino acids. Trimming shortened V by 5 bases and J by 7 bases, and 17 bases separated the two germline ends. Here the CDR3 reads CASSDRWDFFGYTF. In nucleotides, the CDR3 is TGTGCCAGTAGTGATAGATGGGACTTTTTTGGCTACACCTTC. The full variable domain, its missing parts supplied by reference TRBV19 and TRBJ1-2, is DGGITQSPKYLFRKEGQNVTLSCEQNLNHDAMYWYRQDPGQGLRLIYYSQIVNDFQKGDIAEGYSVSREKKESFPLTVTSAQKNPTAFYLCASSDRWDFFGYTFGSGTRLTVV.

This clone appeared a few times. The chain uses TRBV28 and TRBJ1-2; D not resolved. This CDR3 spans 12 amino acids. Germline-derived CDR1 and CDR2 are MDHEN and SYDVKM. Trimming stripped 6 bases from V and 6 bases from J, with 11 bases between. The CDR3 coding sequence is TGTGCCAGCAGGCAGGTGAACGATGGCTACACCTTC. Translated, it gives CASRQVNDGYTF.

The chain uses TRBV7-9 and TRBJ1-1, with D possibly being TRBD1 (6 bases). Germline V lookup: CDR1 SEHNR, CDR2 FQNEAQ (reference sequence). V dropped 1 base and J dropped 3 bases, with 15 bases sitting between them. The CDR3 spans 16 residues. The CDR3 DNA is TGTGCCAGCAGCTTAGGCCAAGGGGGTGGGGACACTGAAGCTTTCTTT. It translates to CASSLGQGGGDTEAFF.

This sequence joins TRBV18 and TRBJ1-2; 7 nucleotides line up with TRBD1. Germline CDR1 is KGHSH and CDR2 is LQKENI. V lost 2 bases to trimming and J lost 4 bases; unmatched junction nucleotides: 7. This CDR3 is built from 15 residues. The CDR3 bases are TGTGCCAGCTCACCAGAGGTCTCAGGGGGCTATGGCTACACCTTC. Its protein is CASSPEVSGGYGYTF.

CDR3 nucleotides: TGCGCCAGCAGCACGAAACCGGGACAGGCCGCTACCTACGAGCAGTACTTC. Protein product: CASSTKPGQAATYEQYF. The chain links TRBV5-1 to TRBJ2-7, with 8 nucleotides matching TRBD1. Per germline, CDR1 SGHRS and CDR2 YFSETQ. J lost 2 bases, V lost 4 bases, and 14 bases had no gene match. The CDR3 consists of 17 residues.

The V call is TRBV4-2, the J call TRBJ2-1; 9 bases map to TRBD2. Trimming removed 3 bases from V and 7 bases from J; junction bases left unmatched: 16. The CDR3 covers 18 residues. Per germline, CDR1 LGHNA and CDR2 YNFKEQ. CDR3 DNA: TGTGCCAGCAGCCACTTCTCAGGGGCGCGGGGGGGCGTGAATGAGCAGTTCTTC. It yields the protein CASSHFSGARGGVNEQFF.

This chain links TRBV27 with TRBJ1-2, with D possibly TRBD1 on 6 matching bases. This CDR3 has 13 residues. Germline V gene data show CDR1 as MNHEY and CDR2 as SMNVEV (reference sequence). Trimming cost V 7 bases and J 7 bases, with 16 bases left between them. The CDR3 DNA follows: TGTGCCAGCACCCAGAGCAGGGGTAGTGGCTACACCTTC. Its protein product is CASTQSRGSGYTF.

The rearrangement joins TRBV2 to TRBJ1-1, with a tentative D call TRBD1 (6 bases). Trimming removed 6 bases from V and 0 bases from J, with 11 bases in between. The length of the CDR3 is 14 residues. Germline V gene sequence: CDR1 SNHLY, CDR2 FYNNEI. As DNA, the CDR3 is TGTGCCAGCAGCAGACAGGCTATGAACACTGAAGCTTTCTTT. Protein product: CASSRQAMNTEAFF.

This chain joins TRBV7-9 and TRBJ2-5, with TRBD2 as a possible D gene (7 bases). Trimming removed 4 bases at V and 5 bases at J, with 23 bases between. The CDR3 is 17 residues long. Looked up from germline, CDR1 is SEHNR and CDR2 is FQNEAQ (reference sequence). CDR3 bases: TGTGCCAGCAGCTCCCCGTTTGGGGGGGCCGGTTTGGAGACCCAGTACTTC. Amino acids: CASSSPFGGAGLETQYF.

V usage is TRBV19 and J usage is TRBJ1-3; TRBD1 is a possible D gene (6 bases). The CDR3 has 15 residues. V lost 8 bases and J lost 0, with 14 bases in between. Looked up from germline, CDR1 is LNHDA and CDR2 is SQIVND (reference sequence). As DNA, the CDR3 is TGTGCCAGTCGAAGGCAGGGGAACTCTGGAAACACCATATATTTT. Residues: CASRRQGNSGNTIYF. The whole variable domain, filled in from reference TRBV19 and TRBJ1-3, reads DGGITQSPKYLFRKEGQNVTLSCEQNLNHDAMYWYRQDPGQGLRLIYYSQIVNDFQKGDIAEGYSVSREKKESFPLTVTSAQKNPTAFYLCASRRQGNSGNTIYFGEGSWLTVV.

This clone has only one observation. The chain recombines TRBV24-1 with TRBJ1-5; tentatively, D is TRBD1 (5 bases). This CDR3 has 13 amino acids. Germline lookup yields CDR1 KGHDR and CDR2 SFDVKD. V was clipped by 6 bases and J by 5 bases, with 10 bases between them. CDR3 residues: CATSHQGHQPQHF. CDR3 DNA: TGTGCCACCAGTCACCAGGGTCATCAGCCCCAGCATTTT.

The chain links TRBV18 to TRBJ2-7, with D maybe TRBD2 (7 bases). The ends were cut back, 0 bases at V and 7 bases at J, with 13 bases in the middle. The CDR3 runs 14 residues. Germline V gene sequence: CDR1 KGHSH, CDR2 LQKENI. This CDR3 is CASSPPNREGEQYF. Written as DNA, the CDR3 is TGTGCCAGCTCACCACCAAACAGGGAGGGTGAGCAGTACTTC. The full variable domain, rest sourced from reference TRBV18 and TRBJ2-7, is NAGVMQNPRHLVRRRGQEARLRCSPMKGHSHVYWYRQLPEEGLKFMVYLQKENIIDESGMPKERFSAEFPKEGPSILRIQQVVRGDSAAYFCASSPPNREGEQYFGPGTRLTVT.

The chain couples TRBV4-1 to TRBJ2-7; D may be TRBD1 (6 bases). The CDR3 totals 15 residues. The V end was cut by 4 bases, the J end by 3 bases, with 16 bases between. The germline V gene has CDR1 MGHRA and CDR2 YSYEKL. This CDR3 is CASSRQVGQSYEQYF. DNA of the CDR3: TGCGCCAGCAGCCGACAGGTGGGTCAGAGCTACGAGCAGTACTTC.

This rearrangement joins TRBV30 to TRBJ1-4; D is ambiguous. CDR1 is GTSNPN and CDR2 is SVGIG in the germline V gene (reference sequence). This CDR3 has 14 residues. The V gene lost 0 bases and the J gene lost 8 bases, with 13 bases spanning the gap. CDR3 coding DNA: TGTGCCTGGAGTGTAACTTCCTCGCGGGAAAAACTGTTTTTT. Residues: CAWSVTSSREKLFF.

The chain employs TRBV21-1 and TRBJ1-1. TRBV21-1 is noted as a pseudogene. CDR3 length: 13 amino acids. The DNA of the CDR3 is TGTGCCCCCTTATCGGATCGCGGCACTGAAGCTTTCTTT. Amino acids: CAPLSDRGTEAFF.

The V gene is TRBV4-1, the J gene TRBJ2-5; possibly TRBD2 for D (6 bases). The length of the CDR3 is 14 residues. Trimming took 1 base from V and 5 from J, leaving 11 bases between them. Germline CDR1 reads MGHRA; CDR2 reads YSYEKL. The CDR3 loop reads CASSQGRVGETQYF. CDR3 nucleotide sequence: TGCGCCAGCAGCCAAGGGAGGGTGGGGGAGACCCAGTACTTC.

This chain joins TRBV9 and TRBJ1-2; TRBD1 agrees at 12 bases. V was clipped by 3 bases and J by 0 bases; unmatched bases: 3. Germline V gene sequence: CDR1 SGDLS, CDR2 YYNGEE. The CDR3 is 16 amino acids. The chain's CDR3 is CASSAGQGAANYGYTF. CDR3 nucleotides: TGTGCCAGCAGCGCGGGACAGGGGGCGGCTAACTATGGCTACACCTTC.

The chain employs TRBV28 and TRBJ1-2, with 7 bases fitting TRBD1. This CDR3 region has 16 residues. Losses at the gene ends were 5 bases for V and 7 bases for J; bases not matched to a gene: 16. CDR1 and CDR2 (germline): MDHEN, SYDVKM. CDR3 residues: CASSQGGPNASGGYTF. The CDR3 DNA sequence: TGTGCCAGCAGTCAAGGGGGCCCCAACGCTAGTGGTGGCTACACCTTC.

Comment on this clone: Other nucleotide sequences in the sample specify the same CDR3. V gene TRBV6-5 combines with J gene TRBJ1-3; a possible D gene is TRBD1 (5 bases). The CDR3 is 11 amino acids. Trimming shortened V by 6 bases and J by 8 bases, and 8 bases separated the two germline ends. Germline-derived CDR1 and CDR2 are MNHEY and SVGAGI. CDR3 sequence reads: CASSRGDTIYF. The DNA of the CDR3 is TGTGCCAGCAGCCGGGGGGACACCATATATTTT.